The TCR beta chain described here comes from a study of cytotoxic CD8 clonotypes in ibrutinib-treated CLL. Remarks on this clone: Its cognate antigen is unknown.

The method was immunoSEQ multiplex PCR; TCRdb's version includes in-frame clones alone and lacks a portion of them. Of some 200,000 clones in the sample, over 65% were seen once. The germline V gene has CDR1 SGHVS and CDR2 FQNEAQ. This CDR3 is built from 12 residues. V was pared by 5 bases and J by 5 bases, with 7 bases between. Findings of the study overall: Clonality increased at ibrutinib response, then returned toward baseline at progression. Relative to age-matched healthy donors, clonality at baseline was higher, and it tracked circulating CD8+ T-cell counts.

This clonotype originated in a human donor with chronic lymphocytic leukemia. The specimen comprised PBMCs, sampled after 12 months of ibrutinib treatment. The V gene is TRBV7-8, the J gene TRBJ1-5, with D unclear. The CDR3 sequence: CASSLRDQPQHF. The CDR3 DNA reads TGTGCCAGCAGCCTAAGGGATCAGCCCCAGCATTTT.